This TCR beta chain was recorded in a study of regulatory T cells in long-lasting Graves disease. J lost 3 bases, V lost 2 bases, and 9 bases had no gene match. Germline values: CDR1 DFQATT, CDR2 SNEGSKA (reference sequence). The CDR3 extends over 15 amino acids. Time point specified: persistent/refractory GD, antithyroid drugs over 5 years with positive TRAb. Preparation of the TCR library used RNA extracted from PBMCs. This clonotype was found a few times. Assembly of TCR beta libraries relied on iRepertoire HTBI primers together with Arm-PCR of CDR3 regions. TCRdb reprocessed the multiplex PCR reads with MiXCR, giving one entry per CDR3 protein. In the table there are around 340,000 distinct CDR3 sequences, around a fifth of which are singletons.

This TCR was recovered from a female donor with Graves disease. The V and J genes are TRBV20-1 and TRBJ2-5, with TRBD2 identical over 7 bases. Sequencing used peripheral blood mononuclear cells (PBMCs), obtained when the disease was refractory, from a patient treated with antithyroid drugs. CDR3 coding DNA: TGCAGTGCTAGATGGGGCGGGAGTGCTAAAGAGACCCAGTACTTC. Encoded protein: CSARWGGSAKETQYF.